These 22 T cell receptor beta chains came from one sample sequenced in a study of cytomegalovirus exposure and HLA in healthy donors. A multiplex PCR was run with 60 Vbeta primers and 13 Jbeta primers. TCRdb keeps only in-frame clones here, not all; method: immunoSEQ multiplex PCR. The sample records roughly 190,000 clones, about 70% being singletons. Sequencing used PBMCs. These receptors all come from a woman younger than 45 in good health and CMV-seronegative.

The chain carries TRBV2 and TRBJ2-1; 15 positions match TRBD2. Germline-derived CDR1 and CDR2 are SNHLY and FYNNEI. The V segment lost 5 bases and the J segment 9 bases; nucleotides outside the gene matches: 8. The CDR3 runs 16 residues. The CDR3 reads CASSYGTSGRTIEQFF. The CDR3, as DNA: TGTGCCAGCAGTTACGGGACTAGCGGGAGGACTATTGAGCAGTTCTTC.

The chain uses TRBV4-1 and TRBJ2-5; D gene unclear. TRBJ2-7 matches the DNA end more closely, so the J call is doubtful. The CDR3 runs to 15 residues. CDR1 and CDR2 from the germline V gene are MGHRA and YSYEKL. CDR3 protein: CASSQEWAWIYEQYF. CDR3 nucleotide sequence: TGCGCCAGCAGCCAAGAGTGGGCCTGGATCTACGAGCAGTACTTC.

The J gene is TRBJ2-7, the V gene TRBV19, with 11 bases aligning to TRBD1. Germline V gene data show CDR1 as LNHDA and CDR2 as SQIVND (reference sequence). Trimming removed 10 bases from V and 6 bases from J; junction bases left unmatched: 8. The CDR3 has 13 amino acids. Written as DNA, the CDR3 is TGTGCCACCTCTTCCGGGACAGGGGGCGAGCAGTACTTC. Encoded protein: CATSSGTGGEQYF.

The rearrangement links TRBV15 to TRBJ2-5, with no clear D. The CDR3 has 12 amino acids. The germline V gene has CDR1 LNHNV and CDR2 YYDKDF (reference sequence). V lost 1 base and J lost 4, with 4 bases in between. The CDR3 nucleotides are TGTGCCACCAGCAGAGCGGGAGAGACCCAGTACTTC. Translation: CATSRAGETQYF.

This chain uses TRBV18 with TRBJ2-3; a possible D gene is TRBD2 (5 bases). With 3 bases removed from V and 5 bases from J, the gap between germline ends came to 12 bases. The CDR3 length is 14 residues. Per the germline V gene, CDR1 is KGHSH and CDR2 is LQKENI. CDR3 nucleotide sequence: TGTGCCAGCTCACCCGCGGGCGCGGTAGATACGCAGTATTTT. Encoded protein: CASSPAGAVDTQYF.

The genes are TRBV5-4 and TRBJ2-5; 8 bases line up with TRBD2. The ends lost 2 bases at V and 5 bases at J; junction bases unmatched: 5. CDR1 SGHNT and CDR2 YYREEE come from the germline V gene (reference sequence). This CDR3 has 14 amino acids. The CDR3 DNA sequence: TGTGCCAGCAGCTTAAAAGCGGGAGTTGAGACCCAGTACTTC. As protein: CASSLKAGVETQYF.

The chain joins TRBV4-1 to TRBJ2-7; TRBD1 matches at 8 bases. Looked up from germline, CDR1 is MGHRA and CDR2 is YSYEKL. The CDR3 contains 15 residues. Trimming at V came to 2 bases and at J to 5 bases, leaving 8 bases not matched to a gene. The CDR3 DNA follows: TGCGCCAGCAGCCAATTGACAGGGGCTGGCCACGAGCAGTACTTC. Translating gives CASSQLTGAGHEQYF.

Note on this clone: One end of the junction fails to match germline, which may point to a read error. V and J are TRBV5-6 and TRBJ2-1; 10 positions agree with TRBD2. In germline, CDR1 is SGHDT, CDR2 YYEEEE. The CDR3 loop spans 16 amino acids. CDR3 loop: CASSPTSGYSYNGQFF. The CDR3 DNA reads as TGTGCCAGCAGCCCGACTAGCGGGTACTCCTACAATGGGCAGTTCTTC.

The chain recombines TRBV5-5 with TRBJ1-2, with 7 bases lining up with TRBD1. CDR3 length equals 17 residues. Looked up from germline, CDR1 is SGHKS and CDR2 is YYEKEE (reference sequence). V lost 3 bases to trimming and J lost 4 bases; unmatched junction nucleotides: 15. CDR3 residues: CASSWGDSTPKGYGYTF. CDR3 sequence (DNA): TGTGCCAGCAGCTGGGGGGACAGTACCCCTAAGGGCTATGGCTACACCTTC.

J is TRBJ1-1 and V is TRBV5-1; a possible D gene is TRBD1 (5 bases). The CDR3 extends over 19 amino acids. Trimming pared 2 bases from V and 1 base from J, leaving 24 bases between. Per the germline V gene, CDR1 is SGHRS and CDR2 is YFSETQ. For the CDR3, the DNA is TGCGCCAGCAGCTTTCCACCCCAGGGTAATCCTGGTGGGAACACTGAAGCTTTCTTT. Translating gives CASSFPPQGNPGGNTEAFF.

This sequence joins TRBV5-4 and TRBJ2-5, with D hard to call. The germline CDR1 and CDR2 sequences are SGHNT and YYREEE (reference sequence). This CDR3 comprises 11 residues. The V and J ends lost 0 bases and 11 bases respectively, with 8 bases between them. The CDR3 DNA sequence: TGTGCCAGCAGCTTGGAGGCGGAGCAGTACTTC. Amino acids: CASSLEAEQYF.

The rearrangement joins TRBV6-5 to TRBJ1-5; D may be TRBD1 (5 bases). CDR3 length: 14 residues. Trimming stripped 6 bases from V and 3 bases from J, with 12 bases between. Germline V lookup: CDR1 MNHEY, CDR2 SVGAGI. The CDR3 protein is CASRRRGNNQPQHF. Here the CDR3 DNA reads TGTGCCAGCAGGAGACGGGGGAACAATCAGCCCCAGCATTTT.

V gene TRBV7-8 combines with J gene TRBJ1-2, with 7 nucleotides matching TRBD1. CDR1 is SGHVS, CDR2 FQNEAQ, per germline. V was clipped by 5 bases and J by 2 bases; unmatched bases: 8. The CDR3 length is 15 residues. The CDR3 DNA reads as TGTGCCAGCAGCCCTAGCTCGACAGGGAACTATGGCTACACCTTC. It translates to CASSPSSTGNYGYTF.

The rearrangement uses TRBV2 and TRBJ2-3; D gene unclear. Germline CDR1 is SNHLY and CDR2 is FYNNEI. Trimming took off 4 bases at V and 2 bases at J, with 13 bases between the two ends. This CDR3 has 15 amino acids. The CDR3 DNA sequence: TGTGCCAGCAGTGTTCGAGGATCTTTCACAGATACGCAGTATTTT. Translated, it gives CASSVRGSFTDTQYF.

The chain carries TRBV6-5 and TRBJ2-1; possible D gene TRBD2, 6 bases. The CDR3 sequence is 12 residues long. From germline, CDR1 is MNHEY and CDR2 SVGAGI. Deletions cut 2 bases from V and 10 bases from J, with 9 bases between. CDR3 bases: TGTGCCAGCAGTTACGGGACTTTGGAGCAGTTCTTC. It translates to CASSYGTLEQFF.

Points on this clone: A junction end diverges from the germline sequence, so it may reflect a read error. The chain has TRBV7-2 and TRBJ2-7, with TRBD2 matching 14 bases. This CDR3 comprises 14 residues. CDR1 is SGHTA and CDR2 is FQGNSA in the germline V gene. CDR3 in DNA: TGTGCCAGCAGCAACCAGGGACTAGCGGGAGAGACCGACTTC. Encoded protein: CASSNQGLAGETDF.

The chain has TRBV6-6 and TRBJ2-1; D might be TRBD2 (7 bases). Trimming removed 6 bases at V and 6 bases at J, with 9 bases between. Germline V gives CDR1 MNHNY, CDR2 SVGAGI (reference sequence). This CDR3 spans 12 amino acids. The CDR3, as DNA: TGTGCCAGCAGAGGGGGGGTCAATGAGCAGTTCTTC. This sequence encodes CASRGGVNEQFF.

The chain couples TRBV5-1 to TRBJ2-2, with no clear D. CDR1 SGHRS and CDR2 YFSETQ come from the germline V gene. This CDR3 comprises 15 residues. Trimming shortened V by 3 bases and J by 0 bases, and 9 bases separated the two germline ends. The CDR3 region has the DNA TGCGCCAGCAGCTCACTGTATTCGAACACCGGGGAGCTGTTTTTT. It specifies CASSSLYSNTGELFF.

V is TRBV25-1 and J is TRBJ2-7, with 8 nucleotides matching TRBD1. The CDR3 totals 11 residues. Germline CDR1 is MGHDK and CDR2 is SYGVNS. Germline trimming cut 8 bases from V and 3 bases from J; bases unmatched to any gene: 0. CDR3 nucleotide sequence: TGTGCCAGCGGACAGGGCTACGAGCAGTACTTC. Translation: CASGQGYEQYF.

This chain uses TRBV19 with TRBJ1-2; D unresolved. Per the germline V gene, CDR1 is LNHDA and CDR2 is SQIVND (reference sequence). V lost 7 bases, J lost 3 bases, and 15 bases lay in between. The CDR3 is 14 amino acids. The CDR3 sequence is CASTTDRDYYGYTF. The CDR3 region has the DNA TGTGCCAGTACAACCGACCGGGATTACTATGGCTACACCTTC.

The chain links TRBV14 to TRBJ2-1; D may be TRBD2 (6 bases). V was clipped by 1 base and J by 3 bases, with 13 bases between them. The CDR3 loop spans 16 amino acids. CDR1 and CDR2 from the germline V gene are SGHDN and FVKESK. The CDR3 DNA sequence: TGTGCCAGCAGCCAAGGGCTAGCGCGAATCTACAATGAGCAGTTCTTC. It encodes CASSQGLARIYNEQFF.

This clone was observed a few times. V usage is TRBV4-2 and J usage is TRBJ2-3; TRBD2 matches 16 bases. The CDR3 extends over 18 amino acids. V shed 3 bases and J 1 base; nucleotides not matched to a gene: 4. The germline gives CDR1 LGHNA, CDR2 YNFKEQ. The CDR3 DNA reads TGTGCCAGCAGCCAGGGACTAGCGGGGGGGCCGGGCACAGATACGCAGTATTTT. Translating gives CASSQGLAGGPGTDTQYF.